A selection of T cell receptor beta chains follows, all from one sample in a study of T cells after yellow fever vaccination. From the 5' RACE reads, TCRdb called clonotypes with MiXCR, one entry per CDR3 protein. The sample holds 250,000 to 350,000 distinct CDR3 sequences, approximately 4.5% seen once. The sample in question was PBMCs, obtained 15 days after the yellow fever booster vaccination. These receptors were taken from a man younger than 35 who received the YFV17D yellow fever vaccine. Both conserved end residues are part of each CDR3. A D gene is named only where the DNA matches it firmly. The size of a clone is reported for some rows only, either as once, few or many, or as a class for expanded clones.

abundance	v_gene	d_gene	j_gene	CDR3aa	CDR3nt
.	TRBV7-3	TRBD1	TRBJ2-7	CASSTQTGYEQYF	TGTGCCAGCAGCACCCAGACAGGGTATGAGCAGTACTTC
.	TRBV12-2	.	TRBJ2-5	CASRQGGLAGTRETQYF	TGTGCAAGTCGCCAAGGGGGGCTAGCGGGCACCCGGGAGACCCAGTACTTC
few	TRBV4-2	.	TRBJ1-5	CASSQDYAGNQPQHF	TGTGCCAGCAGCCAAGATTACGCAGGGAACCAGCCCCAGCATTTT
few	TRBV18	.	TRBJ1-2	CASSNQEANYGYTF	TGTGCCAGCTCAAACCAAGAAGCGAACTATGGCTACACCTTC
few	TRBV5-1	.	TRBJ2-7	CASSLGRDAYEQYF	TGCGCCAGCAGCTTGGGTCGAGATGCCTACGAGCAGTACTTC
many	TRBV20-1	TRBD2	TRBJ2-3	CSALGLAGDTQYF	TGCAGTGCCCTGGGACTAGCGGGAGATACGCAGTATTTT
many	TRBV9	TRBD2	TRBJ2-1	CASSVGLAGWNEQFF	TGTGCCAGCAGCGTAGGACTAGCGGGGTGGAATGAGCAGTTCTTC
few	TRBV12-3/TRBV12-4	.	TRBJ2-1	CASSRQIISYNEQFF	TGTGCCAGCAGCCGACAGATAATCTCCTACAATGAGCAGTTCTTC
few	TRBV3-1	.	TRBJ1-5	CASSPSVGREKHF	TGTGCCAGCAGCCCCTCGGTGGGACGAGAGAAGCATTTT
few	TRBV7-9	.	TRBJ1-3	CASQRGSGNTIYF	TGTGCCAGCCAGAGAGGCTCTGGAAACACCATATATTTT
many	TRBV20-1	.	TRBJ1-1	CSARVQQRGTEAFF	TGCAGTGCTAGAGTTCAGCAAAGGGGCACTGAAGCTTTCTTT
.	TRBV7-8	.	TRBJ1-4	CASSWGPDTVETNEKLFF	TGTGCCAGCAGCTGGGGCCCTGACACAGTTGAAACTAATGAAAAACTGTTTTTT
.	TRBV7-6	.	TRBJ2-7	CASSFRNDEQYF	TGTGCCAGCAGCTTCAGGAACGACGAGCAGTACTTC
many	TRBV11-2	TRBD1	TRBJ1-2	CASSLVQGAAGYTF	TGTGCCAGCAGCTTAGTACAGGGGGCTGCTGGCTACACCTTC
many	TRBV5-1	TRBD2	TRBJ2-5	CASSLLGGGVGRETQYF	TGCGCCAGCAGCCTTCTGGGCGGGGGGGTCGGAAGAGAGACCCAGTACTTC
many	TRBV20-1	.	TRBJ1-2	CREHRESCGGYTF	TGCAGGGAGCACAGGGAGTCCTGCGGTGGCTACACCTTC
many	TRBV25-1	.	TRBJ2-3	CASSDRPSTDTQYF	TGTGCCAGCAGTGATCGGCCTAGCACAGATACGCAGTATTTT
few	TRBV7-9	.	TRBJ1-1	CASSTHGGRNTEAFF	TGTGCCAGCAGCACACACGGGGGCCGGAACACTGAAGCTTTCTTT
many	TRBV20-1	.	TRBJ1-2	CSARAVNYGYTF	TGCAGTGCTAGAGCCGTGAACTATGGCTACACCTTC
many	TRBV6-5	.	TRBJ2-4	CASSYERGLNIQYF	TGTGCCAGCAGTTACGAGAGGGGTCTAAACATTCAGTACTTC
many	TRBV5-5	TRBD2	TRBJ2-3	CASSPVSGGRDTQYF	TGTGCCAGCAGCCCTGTCTCGGGGGGGCGGGATACGCAGTATTTT
few	TRBV4-3	.	TRBJ1-6	CASSQAGSFNSPLHF	TGCGCCAGCAGCCAGGCCGGCAGTTTTAATTCACCCCTCCACTTT
many	TRBV27	.	TRBJ2-5	CASSTVGRRRVETQYF	TGTGCCAGCTCAACAGTGGGGCGACGGAGAGTGGAGACCCAGTACTTC
.	TRBV9	.	TRBJ2-1	CASSVGPPVTEQFF	TGTGCCAGCAGCGTAGGTCCTCCAGTCACTGAGCAGTTCTTC
many	TRBV4-3	.	TRBJ2-6	CASSQSGFSGANVLTF	TGCGCCAGCAGCCAGTCGGGGTTCTCTGGGGCCAACGTCCTGACTTTC
many	TRBV4-1	TRBD1	TRBJ2-2	CASSRVGDSPANTGELFF	TGCGCCAGCAGCCGTGTGGGGGACAGCCCCGCGAACACCGGGGAGCTGTTTTTT
.	TRBV4-3	.	TRBJ2-4	CASSQETWGNIQYF	TGCGCCAGCAGCCAGGAGACCTGGGGAAACATTCAGTACTTC
.	TRBV6-5	.	TRBJ1-6	CASSYSSSGVSPLHF	TGTGCCAGCAGTTACTCGAGCTCCGGGGTTTCACCCCTCCACTTT